This TCR beta chain was sequenced during a study of technical replicates of blood from a few donors. The method was immunoSEQ multiplex PCR; TCRdb's version includes in-frame clones alone and lacks a portion of them. Of roughly 80,000 clones in the sample, 95% to 96% were seen once. This TCR came from a human donor in good health. Sample: T cells isolated from PBMCs.

The DNA of the CDR3 is TGTGCCAGCAGGACAGGGGGCGCGACATACAATGAGCAGTTCTTC. Its protein product is CASRTGGATYNEQFF. This chain connects TRBV28 to TRBJ2-1, with 10 bases fitting TRBD1. This CDR3 has 15 amino acids. Trimming at V came to 6 bases and at J to 4 bases, leaving 6 bases not matched to a gene. CDR1 and CDR2 from the germline V gene are MDHEN and SYDVKM.